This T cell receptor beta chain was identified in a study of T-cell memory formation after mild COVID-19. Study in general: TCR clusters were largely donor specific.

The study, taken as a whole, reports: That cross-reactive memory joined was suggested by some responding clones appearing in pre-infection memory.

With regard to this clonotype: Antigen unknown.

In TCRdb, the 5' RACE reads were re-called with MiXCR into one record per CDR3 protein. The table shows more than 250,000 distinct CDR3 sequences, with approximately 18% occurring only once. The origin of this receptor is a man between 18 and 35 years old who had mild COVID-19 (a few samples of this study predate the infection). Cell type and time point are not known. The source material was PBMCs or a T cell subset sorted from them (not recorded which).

The CDR3: CASSPAGLAAYEQYF. The CDR3 DNA follows: TGTGCCAGCAGTCCCGCGGGACTAGCGGCCTACGAGCAGTACTTC. This rearrangement joins TRBV6-5 to TRBJ2-7; TRBD2 agrees at 11 bases. V shed 5 bases, J shed 2 bases, and the junction held 5 bases outside the gene matches. CDR3 length equals 15 residues. Germline V gene sequence: CDR1 MNHEY, CDR2 SVGAGI.